Presented here are 16 T cell receptor beta chains from one specimen sequenced in a study of OX40 agonist ivuxolimab in advanced cancers. Using immunoSEQ multiplex PCR, the repertoire was profiled, and TCRdb retains in-frame clones only, with some absent. This table holds approximately 60,000 clones, more than 75% found once. Sequencing used CD4+ or CD8+ T cells sorted from blood, obtained in a trial of the OX40 agonist ivuxolimab. The receptors originated from an adult with an advanced solid tumor such as melanoma, head and neck, liver or kidney cancer.

V usage is TRBV7-2 and J usage is TRBJ2-4; 8 nucleotides match TRBD1. V gave up 4 bases and J gave up 0 bases; unmatched junction bases: 14. Germline loops: CDR1 SGHTA, CDR2 FQGNSA. The CDR3 is 19 amino acids. The CDR3 reads CASSSDMGQAKGAKNIQYF. Here the CDR3 DNA reads TGTGCCAGCAGCTCCGACATGGGACAGGCGAAGGGAGCCAAAAACATTCAGTACTTC.

This clone was seen a single time. The CDR3 loop is CASSLLRGNEQFF. The CDR3 coding sequence is TGTGCCAGCAGCTTATTGAGGGGGAATGAGCAGTTCTTC. V gene TRBV7-2 combines with J gene TRBJ2-1, with a tentative D call TRBD1 (6 bases). Between the trimmed V and J ends, which lost 2 bases and 7 bases, there was a span of 9 bases. The germline V gene encodes CDR1 SGHTA and CDR2 FQGNSA. The CDR3 sequence is 13 residues long.

The rearrangement links TRBV18 to TRBJ2-7, with 10 bases identical to TRBD2. Trimming at V came to 3 bases and at J to 2 bases, leaving 13 bases not matched to a gene. The CDR3 runs 18 residues. From germline, CDR1 is KGHSH and CDR2 LQKENI. The CDR3 DNA reads TGTGCCAGCTCACCGACTCCAGGGCTAGCGGGGGTGGCCTACGAGCAGTACTTC. This codes for CASSPTPGLAGVAYEQYF.

This chain uses TRBV4-3 with TRBJ2-6; D not resolved. Germline V gives CDR1 LGHNA, CDR2 YSLEER. Trimming left V 1 base short and J 0 bases short, with 4 bases between. The CDR3 consists of 15 residues. CDR3 nucleotides: TGCGCCAGCAGCCAAGCTCACTCTGGGGCCAACGTCCTGACTTTC. Translating gives CASSQAHSGANVLTF.

The chain employs TRBV25-1 and TRBJ1-2; possible D gene TRBD1, 6 bases. The CDR3 is 16 amino acids. V was cut by 3 bases and J by 1 base, with 15 bases left in between. Per the germline V gene, CDR1 is MGHDK and CDR2 is SYGVNS. CDR3 sequence reads: CASSDPWGGHNYGYTF. The DNA for the CDR3 is TGTGCCAGCAGTGATCCGTGGGGGGGGCATAACTATGGCTACACCTTC.

The V call is TRBV4-2, the J call TRBJ2-2, with 12 bases lining up with TRBD2. The V gene's germline CDR1 is LGHNA and CDR2 YNFKEQ. This CDR3 contains 19 residues. Trimming cost V 2 bases and J 3 bases; bases outside gene matches: 10. The CDR3 coding sequence is TGTGCCAGCAGCCAATACTCGACTAGCGGGGGAGGAGACACCGGGGAGCTGTTTTTT. It is translated as CASSQYSTSGGGDTGELFF.

The chain employs TRBV7-2 and TRBJ1-2; a possible D gene is TRBD1 (5 bases). CDR3 length: 16 amino acids. Germline CDR1 is SGHTA and CDR2 is FQGNSA. Trimming pared 1 base from V and 4 bases from J, leaving 16 bases between. CDR3: CASSLEGRVGAYGYTF. As DNA, the CDR3 is TGTGCCAGCAGCTTAGAGGGCCGGGTTGGGGCCTATGGCTACACCTTC.

The chain is built from TRBV10-3 and TRBJ2-5; possibly TRBD1 or TRBD2 for D (7 bases each). This CDR3 has 13 residues. Between the trimmed V and J ends, which lost 5 bases and 10 bases, there was a span of 17 bases. CDR1 ENHRY and CDR2 SYGVKD come from the germline V gene. CDR3 nucleotide sequence: TGTGCCATCAGTTCTGACAGGGAGGGTGGCCAGTACTTC. Translating it yields CAISSDREGGQYF.

CDR3 coding DNA: TGTGCCAGTAGCACAAGTCCCGGGACCTTCTCTGAAGCTTTCTTT. Its protein is CASSTSPGTFSEAFF. This chain links TRBV19 with TRBJ1-1, with D possibly being TRBD1 (5 bases). The CDR3 contains 15 residues. The V gene's germline CDR1 is LNHDA and CDR2 SQIVND (reference sequence). V was cut by 6 bases and J by 6 bases, with 20 bases left in between. Full variable domain (outside the CDR3, taken from reference TRBV19 and TRBJ1-1): DGGITQSPKYLFRKEGQNVTLSCEQNLNHDAMYWYRQDPGQGLRLIYYSQIVNDFQKGDIAEGYSVSREKKESFPLTVTSAQKNPTAFYLCASSTSPGTFSEAFFGQGTRLTVV.

This chain uses TRBV7-9 with TRBJ1-5; D remains ambiguous. The CDR3 covers 14 residues. V gave up 5 bases and J gave up 2 bases, with 10 bases separating them. Germline lookup yields CDR1 SEHNR and CDR2 FQNEAQ (reference sequence). The CDR3 sequence is CASSRIEGNQPQHF. For the CDR3, the DNA is TGTGCCAGCAGCCGAATAGAGGGCAATCAGCCCCAGCATTTT.

This rearrangement joins TRBV11-2 to TRBJ2-7; the D gene is possibly TRBD1 (6 bases). The V gene lost 6 bases and the J gene lost 3 bases, with 15 bases spanning the gap. The CDR3 is 14 amino acids. Germline V gene data show CDR1 as SGHAT and CDR2 as FQNNGV. CDR3 in amino acids: CASRTGGSGYEQYF. CDR3 nucleotide sequence: TGTGCCAGCAGGACTGGGGGCAGCGGCTACGAGCAGTACTTC. The full variable domain, in which reference TRBV11-2 and TRBJ2-7 provide the parts outside the CDR3, is EAGVAQSPRYKIIEKRQSVAFWCNPISGHATLYWYQQILGQGPKLLIQFQNNGVVDDSQLPKDRFSAERLKGVDSTLKIQPAKLEDSAVYLCASRTGGSGYEQYFGPGTRLTVT.

This CDR3 reads CASYSLGHTEAFF. The DNA for the CDR3 is TGTGCCAGCTACTCTTTGGGGCACACTGAAGCTTTCTTT. The V gene is TRBV28, the J gene TRBJ1-1; perhaps TRBD1 as D (5 bases). Germline CDR1 and CDR2: MDHEN and SYDVKM. The CDR3 extends over 13 amino acids. Trimming cost V 8 bases and J 3 bases, with 13 bases left between them.

This chain joins TRBV15 and TRBJ2-3; 12 positions agree with TRBD1. Germline values: CDR1 LNHNV, CDR2 YYDKDF (reference sequence). The CDR3 spans 19 residues. V gave up 5 bases and J gave up 0 bases; unmatched junction bases: 12. The CDR3 bases are TGTGCCACCAGCCGTACCGGGACAGGGGGCCGCGAGAGCACAGATACGCAGTATTTT. Its translation is CATSRTGTGGRESTDTQYF.

The chain combines TRBV7-8 with TRBJ2-5, with 7 bases that match TRBD2. J gave up 0 bases and V 6 bases, and 10 bases lay outside the gene matches. The CDR3 extends over 16 amino acids. Germline V gene sequence: CDR1 SGHVS, CDR2 FQNEAQ. CDR3 sequence (DNA): TGTGCCAGCAGGGGGAGGGCTCCCGGCAACCAAGAGACCCAGTACTTC. Translating it yields CASRGRAPGNQETQYF.

The chain is built from TRBV6-1 and TRBJ2-3; perhaps TRBD2 as D (5 bases). CDR1 is MNHNS, CDR2 SASEGT, per germline. This CDR3 comprises 17 residues. V lost 0 bases, J lost 8 bases, and 21 bases lay in between. The CDR3 reads CASSEALRDSAQGTQYF. The CDR3 DNA sequence: TGTGCCAGCAGTGAAGCACTCCGGGATTCGGCACAAGGTACGCAGTATTTT.

The rearrangement joins TRBV11-2 to TRBJ1-2; D is possibly TRBD1 (5 bases). Trimming removed 5 bases at V and 8 bases at J, with 15 bases between. CDR3 size: 13 residues. Looked up from germline, CDR1 is SGHAT and CDR2 is FQNNGV. The CDR3 sequence is CASSPQPRGGYTF. The CDR3 DNA reads as TGTGCCAGCAGCCCACAGCCTCGGGGGGGCTACACCTTC. The whole variable domain, filled in from reference TRBV11-2 and TRBJ1-2, reads EAGVAQSPRYKIIEKRQSVAFWCNPISGHATLYWYQQILGQGPKLLIQFQNNGVVDDSQLPKDRFSAERLKGVDSTLKIQPAKLEDSAVYLCASSPQPRGGYTFGSGTRLTVV.